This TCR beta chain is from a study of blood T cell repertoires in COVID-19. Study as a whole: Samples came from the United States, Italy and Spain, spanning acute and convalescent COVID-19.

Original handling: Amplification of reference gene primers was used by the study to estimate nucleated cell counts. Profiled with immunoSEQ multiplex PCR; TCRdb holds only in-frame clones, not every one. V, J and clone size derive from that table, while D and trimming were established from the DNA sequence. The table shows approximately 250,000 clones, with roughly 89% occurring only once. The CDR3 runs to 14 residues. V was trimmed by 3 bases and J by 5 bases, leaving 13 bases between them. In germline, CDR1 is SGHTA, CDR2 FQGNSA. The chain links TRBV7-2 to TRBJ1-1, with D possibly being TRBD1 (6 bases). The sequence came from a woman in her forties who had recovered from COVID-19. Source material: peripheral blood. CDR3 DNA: TGTGCCAGCAGCTTTGCTCAGGGGCAAACTGAAGCTTTCTTT. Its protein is CASSFAQGQTEAFF.